The 20 T cell receptor beta chains reported below all come from one sample, sequenced in a study of Ad26.COV2.S vaccination and SARS-CoV-2 variants. TCRdb keeps only in-frame clones here, not all; method: immunoSEQ multiplex PCR. This table holds 330,000 or so clones, around 90% found once. Treatment of the sample: around 19 received Ad26.COV2.S at low or high dose, single or two shots; a few received placebo; per-sample allocation not given. At day 63 after the first vaccine or placebo injection, samples were drawn. Material: peripheral blood, obtained in a trial of Ad26.COV2.S vaccine versus placebo. The receptors were sampled from a person between 18 and 60 years old who received the Ad26.COV2.S COVID-19 vaccine or a placebo.

The chain couples TRBV4-1 to TRBJ1-5; maybe TRBD1 (5 bases). The ends were cut back, 5 bases at V and 3 bases at J, with 8 bases in the middle. Germline CDR1 and CDR2: MGHRA and YSYEKL. This CDR3 region has 13 residues. Written as DNA, the CDR3 is TGCGCCAGCAGCGGGGCGATCAATCAGCCCCAGCATTTT. The encoded protein is CASSGAINQPQHF.

This rearrangement joins TRBV19 to TRBJ2-1; TRBD2 is a possible D gene (6 bases). Germline V CDR1 and CDR2: LNHDA, SQIVND (reference sequence). This CDR3 is built from 15 residues. With 5 bases removed from V and 8 bases from J, the gap between germline ends came to 19 bases. The CDR3: CASSDRGSSVHEQFF. CDR3 nucleotide sequence: TGTGCCAGTAGTGATCGGGGGAGTAGCGTCCATGAGCAGTTCTTC.

The V call is TRBV6-5, the J call TRBJ2-2; perhaps TRBD2 as D (6 bases). V lost 8 bases and J 2 bases, leaving 12 bases between the germline ends. Germline V gene sequence: CDR1 MNHEY, CDR2 SVGAGI. The CDR3 extends over 14 amino acids. CDR3 DNA: TGTGCCAGCCGAACCGGGAGCAACACCGGGGAGCTGTTTTTT. It encodes CASRTGSNTGELFF.

The V gene is TRBV28, the J gene TRBJ1-6, with D possibly TRBD1 on 6 matching bases. The CDR3 consists of 15 residues. V was trimmed by 6 bases and J by 5 bases, leaving 14 bases between them. CDR1 and CDR2 from the germline V gene are MDHEN and SYDVKM. The CDR3 region is CASRLGTKDNSPLHF. The CDR3 nucleotides are TGTGCCAGCAGACTCGGGACAAAGGATAATTCACCCCTCCACTTT.

The count of this clone is one. The J gene is TRBJ1-5, the V gene TRBV7-9; weak D call: TRBD1 (6 bases). The germline V gene has CDR1 SEHNR and CDR2 FQNEAQ (reference sequence). V lost 4 bases and J 9 bases, leaving 13 bases between the germline ends. The CDR3 is made up of 13 amino acids. CDR3 nucleotides: TGTGCCAGCAGCTATGGGGGCGATGTGCCCCAGCATTTT. Its protein is CASSYGGDVPQHF.

The chain joins TRBV7-2 to TRBJ2-1; TRBD2 matches at 12 bases. With V trimmed by 4 bases and J by 4 bases, 11 bases remained unmatched. This CDR3 contains 18 residues. The germline V gene encodes CDR1 SGHTA and CDR2 FQGNSA. CDR3 in amino acids: CASSSMQMTSGGYNEQFF. As DNA, the CDR3 is TGTGCCAGCAGCTCCATGCAGATGACTAGCGGGGGTTACAATGAGCAGTTCTTC.

The rearrangement links TRBV3-1 (or the pseudogene TRBV3-2) to TRBJ2-7; weak D call: TRBD2 (6 bases). The V gene's germline CDR1 is LGHDT and CDR2 YNNKEL (reference sequence). There are 15 residues in the CDR3. The V gene lost 4 bases and the J gene lost 1 base, with 14 bases spanning the gap. CDR3 in amino acids: CASSPGVALSYEQYF. In nucleotides, the CDR3 is TGTGCCAGCAGCCCGGGGGTAGCTTTATCCTACGAGCAGTACTTC.

The rearrangement links TRBV5-1 to TRBJ1-1; D gene unclear. CDR1 and CDR2 from the germline V gene are SGHRS and YFSETQ. The CDR3 contains 14 residues. The V and J ends lost 2 bases and 1 base respectively, with 9 bases between them. CDR3 coding DNA: TGCGCCAGCAGCTTCGGGATGGAGAACACTGAAGCTTTCTTT. This translates into CASSFGMENTEAFF.

This clone was found once. The genes are TRBV6-5 and TRBJ1-4, with D possibly TRBD1 on 6 matching bases. V shed 10 bases and J shed 5 bases, with 14 bases lying between them. CDR3 length: 13 amino acids. From germline, CDR1 is MNHEY and CDR2 SVGAGI. The CDR3 protein is CATGDLLNEKLFF. The CDR3 bases are TGTGCCACAGGGGATTTGCTCAATGAAAAACTGTTTTTT.

The genes are TRBV6-6 and TRBJ1-2; D is undetermined. CDR3 length: 14 amino acids. Germline V gene data show CDR1 as MNHNY and CDR2 as SVGAGI (reference sequence). The ends were cut back, 2 bases at V and 3 bases at J, with 10 bases in the middle. The CDR3 is CASSYLRGYYGYTF. The CDR3 DNA reads as TGTGCCAGCAGTTACCTACGGGGTTACTATGGCTACACCTTC.

The V call is TRBV10-3, the J call TRBJ2-7; the D is unclear. The CDR3 length is 12 residues. The germline V gene has CDR1 ENHRY and CDR2 SYGVKD. Trimming stripped 7 bases from V and 3 bases from J, with 10 bases between. Here the CDR3 DNA reads TGTGCCATCACCGCGGACGGCTACGAGCAGTACTTC. Its protein product is CAITADGYEQYF.

The chain links TRBV15 to TRBJ2-1, with TRBD1 matching 10 bases. Germline values: CDR1 LNHNV, CDR2 YYDKDF (reference sequence). This CDR3 has 14 residues. J lost 6 bases, V lost 6 bases, and 5 bases had no gene match. The CDR3 coding sequence is TGTGCCACCAGGAGGGACAGGGGCATCAATGAGCAGTTCTTC. Residues: CATRRDRGINEQFF.

The chain couples TRBV5-6 to TRBJ2-2; D remains ambiguous. Looked up from germline, CDR1 is SGHDT and CDR2 is YYEEEE. The CDR3 loop spans 13 amino acids. V was shortened by 8 bases and J by 1 base, with 9 bases between the two germline ends. Written as DNA, the CDR3 is TGTGCCAGTAGCACTATGAACACCGGGGAGCTGTTTTTT. Protein sequence: CASSTMNTGELFF.

This clone was detected only once. The chain recombines TRBV19 with TRBJ1-5; the D gene is possibly TRBD1 (5 bases). Looked up from germline, CDR1 is LNHDA and CDR2 is SQIVND (reference sequence). Trimming shortened V by 2 bases and J by 7 bases, and 12 bases separated the two germline ends. The CDR3 loop spans 14 amino acids. The CDR3 DNA is TGTGCCAGTAGTATAAGGCCGGGGGTCCAGCCCCAGCATTTT. Its protein product is CASSIRPGVQPQHF.

The rearrangement uses TRBV28 and TRBJ2-3; perhaps D is TRBD1 or TRBD2 (5 bases each). The CDR3 extends over 15 amino acids. Germline V gene sequence: CDR1 MDHEN, CDR2 SYDVKM. The V gene lost 5 bases and the J gene lost 4 bases, with 16 bases spanning the gap. The CDR3 is CASSPGPPDADTQYF. For the CDR3, the DNA is TGTGCCAGCAGTCCGGGACCTCCGGACGCAGATACGCAGTATTTT.

The chain joins TRBV6-1 to TRBJ1-2; 11 bases are shared with TRBD1. CDR1 is MNHNS and CDR2 is SASEGT in the germline V gene. V gave up 1 base and J gave up 5 bases; unmatched junction bases: 6. The CDR3 spans 16 residues. CDR3 loop: CASSEVGGTGGYGYTF. In DNA, the CDR3 is TGTGCCAGCAGTGAAGTAGGAGGGACAGGGGGATATGGCTACACCTTC.

The chain uses TRBV12-3 or TRBV12-4 and TRBJ1-1; a weak D match, TRBD1 (5 bases). The CDR3 length is 12 residues. Trimming took 3 bases from V and 4 from J, leaving 6 bases between them. The CDR3 loop is CASSFRATEAFF. In DNA form, the CDR3 reads TGTGCCAGCAGTTTCAGGGCCACTGAAGCTTTCTTT.

CDR3 in amino acids: CASSLEGPQYF. As DNA, the CDR3 is TGTGCCAGCAGTTTAGAGGGGCCCCAGTACTTC. V usage is TRBV12-3 or TRBV12-4 and J usage is TRBJ2-5; D may be TRBD1 (5 bases). The V gene lost 1 base and the J gene lost 9 bases, with 6 bases spanning the gap. CDR3 size: 11 residues.

The CDR3 nucleotides read TGTGCCAGCAGCCAAGTATTAGCGGGAGCTAGAGGGACAGATACGCAGTATTTT. This gives the protein CASSQVLAGARGTDTQYF. This rearrangement joins TRBV3-1 (or the pseudogene TRBV3-2) to TRBJ2-3; TRBD2 matches at 9 bases. The CDR3 is made up of 18 amino acids. Per the germline V gene, CDR1 is LGHDT and CDR2 is YNNKEL (reference sequence). J was trimmed by 3 bases and V by 1 base; bases with no gene match: 11.

This rearrangement joins TRBV30 to TRBJ2-1; tentative D call: TRBD2 (5 bases). The V gene lost 0 bases and the J gene lost 7 bases, with 7 bases spanning the gap. Looked up from germline, CDR1 is GTSNPN and CDR2 is SVGIG (reference sequence). This CDR3 has 12 residues. The CDR3 loop is CAWSVEGNEQFF. The CDR3 region has the DNA TGTGCCTGGAGTGTAGAGGGTAATGAGCAGTTCTTC.